Here is one TCR beta chain with its context. Its antigen is not known. This sample was included in a study of vaccination and CD4 T cells after COVID-19. The Oncomine TCR Beta short-read assay sequenced DNA from cultured CD4+ T cells. TCRdb re-called the PCR reads through MiXCR, storing one row per CDR3 protein. The table has some 10,000 distinct CDR3 sequences, under 60% seen once. Trimming cost V 5 bases and J 6 bases; bases outside gene matches: 16. The germline V gene has CDR1 MNHNS and CDR2 SASEGT. The CDR3 loop spans 17 amino acids. The treatment was: approximately nine-day PBMC culture with coronavirus spike peptide pools or control peptides (ViraFEST assay). ViraFEST sequenced TCRs after peptide-pool expansion of antigen-specific T cells.

The chain combines TRBV6-1 with TRBJ2-1; TRBD1 matches at 7 bases. This TCR was recovered from a human donor who had recovered from COVID-19. Sequenced sample: CD4+ T cells from blood, cultured in vitro. The CDR3 here is CASSPTTYRDRGNEQFF. The CDR3 DNA reads as TGTGCCAGCAGTCCTACCACGTACCGGGACAGAGGCAATGAGCAGTTCTTC.